Following are 23 T cell receptor beta chains from one sample sequenced in a study of blood T cell repertoires in COVID-19. Data came from immunoSEQ multiplex PCR; TCRdb stores just in-frame clones and leaves some out. Counted here are roughly 430,000 clones, about 88% occurring once; the ten biggest clones make up about 1.5%. Sequenced input: PBMCs or T cells enriched from blood (not recorded which). The receptors were sampled from a woman aged 18-29 years who had been exposed to COVID-19.

The CDR3 DNA reads TGTGCCAGTAGTATAGATACAGGGGTCCCCTACAATGAGCAGTTCTTC. Translating gives CASSIDTGVPYNEQFF. The chain is built from TRBV19 and TRBJ2-1; 7 nucleotides agree with TRBD1. Germline V gene lookup returns CDR1 LNHDA and CDR2 SQIVND (reference sequence). The CDR3 sequence is 16 residues long. Trimming took 0 bases from V and 2 from J; bases not matched to a gene: 4.

J is TRBJ2-5 and V is TRBV28; D is undetermined. Between the trimmed V and J ends, which lost 2 bases and 5 bases, there was a span of 9 bases. From germline, CDR1 is MDHEN and CDR2 SYDVKM. This CDR3 comprises 13 residues. The CDR3 reads CASSLTSRETQYF. CDR3 in DNA: TGTGCCAGCAGTTTAACGTCTAGGGAGACCCAGTACTTC.

The chain links TRBV25-1 to TRBJ1-4, with 7 bases identical to TRBD1. Per the germline V gene, CDR1 is MGHDK and CDR2 is SYGVNS. V shed 2 bases, J shed 1 base, and the junction held 10 bases outside the gene matches. The CDR3 is made up of 18 amino acids. The CDR3 protein is CASSEIDRARVTNEKLFF. CDR3 coding DNA: TGTGCCAGCAGTGAAATAGACAGGGCCCGGGTAACTAATGAAAAACTGTTTTTT.

This chain uses TRBV7-2 with TRBJ1-5; D is uncertain. The CDR3 length is 14 residues. The germline V gene encodes CDR1 SGHTA and CDR2 FQGNSA. The V and J ends lost 2 bases and 2 bases respectively, with 7 bases between them. DNA for the CDR3: TGTGCCAGCAGCTTAAACATGGGCAATCAGCCCCAGCATTTT. Its protein is CASSLNMGNQPQHF.

The CDR3 spells CASSQVSPGGTGANVLTF. In DNA, the CDR3 is TGCGCCAGCAGCCAAGTGTCCCCAGGGGGAACTGGGGCCAACGTCCTGACTTTC. The J gene is TRBJ2-6, the V gene TRBV4-3; 7 bases match TRBD1. The junction had 8 bases not matched to a gene; V was cut back by 1 base and J by 2 bases. Germline V gene sequence: CDR1 LGHNA, CDR2 YSLEER. This CDR3 region has 18 residues.

The chain couples TRBV7-2 to TRBJ1-2; 11 bases align to TRBD1. The V segment lost 5 bases and the J segment 3 bases; nucleotides outside the gene matches: 2. Per germline, CDR1 SGHTA and CDR2 FQGNSA. The CDR3 is 14 residues long. For the CDR3, the DNA is TGTGCCAGCAGCGGGGGACAGGGGGACTATGGCTACACCTTC. Residues: CASSGGQGDYGYTF.

J is TRBJ2-2 and V is TRBV11-2, with TRBD2 as a possible D gene (5 bases). V lost 4 bases and J 9 bases, leaving 15 bases between the germline ends. In germline, CDR1 is SGHAT, CDR2 FQNNGV. The CDR3 extends over 14 amino acids. This chain's CDR3 is CASSWTSPKRELFF. CDR3 DNA: TGTGCCAGCAGCTGGACTTCCCCCAAGCGGGAGCTGTTTTTT. The complete variable domain, with remaining parts taken from reference TRBV11-2 and TRBJ2-2, reads EAGVAQSPRYKIIEKRQSVAFWCNPISGHATLYWYQQILGQGPKLLIQFQNNGVVDDSQLPKDRFSAERLKGVDSTLKIQPAKLEDSAVYLCASSWTSPKRELFFGEGSRLTVL.

The chain has TRBV3-1 (or the pseudogene TRBV3-2) and TRBJ1-4; tentatively, D is TRBD1 (6 bases). This CDR3 has 14 residues. Trimming removed 4 bases from V and 1 base from J, with 7 bases in between. CDR1 is LGHDT, CDR2 YNNKEL, per germline (reference sequence). The CDR3 region is CASSPGQTNEKLFF. The CDR3, as DNA: TGTGCCAGCAGCCCGGGACAAACTAATGAAAAACTGTTTTTT.

The genes are TRBV4-2 and TRBJ2-5; D perhaps matches TRBD2 (5 bases). The CDR3 totals 15 residues. The germline gives CDR1 LGHNA, CDR2 YNFKEQ. The V end lost 0 bases, the J end lost 2 bases, and 10 bases lay between the germline ends. The CDR3 reads CASSQDEERQETQYF. The CDR3 DNA reads TGTGCCAGCAGCCAAGATGAAGAGCGGCAAGAGACCCAGTACTTC.

This chain joins TRBV5-1 and TRBJ2-3, with TRBD1 identical over 7 bases. Germline CDR1 and CDR2: SGHRS and YFSETQ. The length of the CDR3 is 15 residues. With 3 bases clipped from V and 3 bases from J, the junction kept 7 bases outside the gene matches. CDR3 in amino acids: CASSSRDSSTDTQYF. In DNA, the CDR3 is TGCGCCAGCAGCTCCCGGGACAGCTCAACAGATACGCAGTATTTT.

The count of this clone is one. This chain uses TRBV9 with TRBJ1-2; a weak D match, TRBD1 (6 bases). Between the trimmed V and J ends, which lost 0 bases and 3 bases, there was a span of 9 bases. The germline gives CDR1 SGDLS, CDR2 YYNGEE. This CDR3 contains 14 residues. CDR3 sequence: CASSVVGQHYGYTF. In DNA, the CDR3 is TGTGCCAGCAGCGTAGTAGGACAGCACTATGGCTACACCTTC.

The gene calls are TRBV5-5 and TRBJ1-1; a possible D gene is TRBD1 (5 bases). Germline loops: CDR1 SGHKS, CDR2 YYEKEE (reference sequence). The CDR3 has 14 residues. The V and J ends lost 5 bases and 0 bases respectively, with 11 bases between them. In DNA form, the CDR3 reads TGTGCCAGCAGATCGCTAGGGGTGAACACTGAAGCTTTCTTT. This encodes CASRSLGVNTEAFF. Complete variable domain (other parts from reference TRBV5-5 and TRBJ1-1): DAGVTQSPTHLIKTRGQQVTLRCSPISGHKSVSWYQQVLGQGPQFIFQYYEKEERGRGNFPDRFSARQFPNYSSELNVNALLLGDSALYLCASRSLGVNTEAFFGQGTRLTVV.

The chain combines TRBV4-1 with TRBJ1-2; D is possibly TRBD1 (6 bases). The length of the CDR3 is 12 residues. V was shortened by 5 bases and J by 8 bases, with 12 bases between the two germline ends. CDR1 and CDR2 (germline): MGHRA, YSYEKL. CDR3 DNA: TGCGCCAGCAGCTCCTACAGGGACGGCTACACCTTC. This translates into CASSSYRDGYTF.

The chain links TRBV5-1 to TRBJ1-3; possible D gene TRBD1, 5 bases. Germline loops: CDR1 SGHRS, CDR2 YFSETQ. This CDR3 region has 17 residues. The V end lost 0 bases, the J end lost 4 bases, and 17 bases lay between the germline ends. This chain's CDR3 is CASSLEVSGSTGNTIYF. The CDR3 DNA is TGCGCCAGCAGCTTGGAGGTTTCAGGGTCGACGGGAAACACCATATATTTT.

The chain is built from TRBV29-1 and TRBJ1-2; perhaps TRBD1 as D (6 bases). Trimming removed 7 bases at V and 4 bases at J, with 10 bases between. Germline V CDR1 and CDR2: SQVTM, ANQGSEA. The CDR3 runs 11 residues. This CDR3 is CSGGQTYGYTF. The CDR3 DNA reads TGCAGCGGAGGACAGACCTATGGCTACACCTTC.

V gene TRBV19 combines with J gene TRBJ1-1, with D tentatively TRBD1 (5 bases). This CDR3 contains 14 residues. Germline CDR1 LNHDA, CDR2 SQIVND (reference sequence). Trimming removed 7 bases at V and 0 bases at J, with 12 bases between. CDR3 region: CASTPTAMNTEAFF. As DNA, the CDR3 is TGTGCCAGTACCCCGACAGCCATGAACACTGAAGCTTTCTTT. The variable domain in full, completed from reference TRBV19 and TRBJ1-1, reads DGGITQSPKYLFRKEGQNVTLSCEQNLNHDAMYWYRQDPGQGLRLIYYSQIVNDFQKGDIAEGYSVSREKKESFPLTVTSAQKNPTAFYLCASTPTAMNTEAFFGQGTRLTVV.

The CDR3 DNA sequence: TGTGCCAGCAGCTTGGAAATACAGGGGGACTATGGCTACACCTTC. Protein product: CASSLEIQGDYGYTF. The rearrangement uses TRBV5-8 and TRBJ1-2; 8 nucleotides match TRBD1. The CDR3 extends over 15 amino acids. Looked up from germline, CDR1 is SGHTS and CDR2 is YDEGEE. V dropped 0 bases and J dropped 3; count of bases not matched to a gene: 4.

The chain has TRBV5-1 and TRBJ2-1; possible D gene TRBD2, 6 bases. CDR3 size: 14 residues. Trimming took 5 bases from V and 5 from J, leaving 14 bases between them. The germline gives CDR1 SGHRS, CDR2 YFSETQ. In DNA, the CDR3 is TGCGCCAGCAGTCCTAGGGGACTTAACAATGAGCAGTTCTTC. Translated: CASSPRGLNNEQFF.

The chain uses TRBV19 and TRBJ2-7; 9 positions match TRBD2. The V and J ends lost 4 bases and 4 bases, in that order; junction bases with no gene match: 2. The CDR3 runs 13 residues. CDR1 LNHDA and CDR2 SQIVND come from the germline V gene (reference sequence). CDR3 sequence: CASSTLAGYEQYF. The CDR3 region has the DNA TGTGCCAGTAGTACCCTAGCGGGATACGAGCAGTACTTC.

This rearrangement joins TRBV9 to TRBJ1-5, with D perhaps matching TRBD1 (5 bases). Deletions cut 3 bases from V and 6 bases from J, with 13 bases between. The CDR3 consists of 14 residues. Germline V CDR1 and CDR2: SGDLS, YYNGEE. CDR3 sequence (DNA): TGTGCCAGCAGCGCCGCAGGGCTGGGTCAGCCCCAGCATTTT. Residues: CASSAAGLGQPQHF.

The rearrangement joins TRBV4-1 to TRBJ2-1; TRBD2 matches 7 bases. The CDR3 spans 15 residues. V lost 1 base to trimming and J lost 4 bases; unmatched junction nucleotides: 4. From germline, CDR1 is MGHRA and CDR2 YSYEKL. The CDR3 DNA is TGCGCCAGCAGCCAAGGGACTAGTAAATACAATGAGCAGTTCTTC. It encodes CASSQGTSKYNEQFF.

V and J are TRBV28 and TRBJ1-3; a possible D gene is TRBD1 (5 bases). This CDR3 is 16 amino acids long. CDR1 MDHEN and CDR2 SYDVKM come from the germline V gene. V lost 4 bases, J lost 0 bases, and 13 bases lay in between. CDR3 residues: CASSSLTVPSGNTIYF. CDR3 in DNA: TGTGCCAGCAGTTCCCTGACAGTGCCCTCTGGAAACACCATATATTTT.

J is TRBJ1-1 and V is TRBV19, with TRBD1 matching 9 bases. V lost 5 bases, J lost 5 bases, and 9 bases stayed unmatched. CDR3 length: 15 amino acids. CDR1 LNHDA and CDR2 SQIVND come from the germline V gene (reference sequence). The chain's CDR3 is CASSHRDRARTEAFF. DNA for the CDR3: TGTGCCAGTAGTCACCGGGACAGGGCGAGAACTGAAGCTTTCTTT.